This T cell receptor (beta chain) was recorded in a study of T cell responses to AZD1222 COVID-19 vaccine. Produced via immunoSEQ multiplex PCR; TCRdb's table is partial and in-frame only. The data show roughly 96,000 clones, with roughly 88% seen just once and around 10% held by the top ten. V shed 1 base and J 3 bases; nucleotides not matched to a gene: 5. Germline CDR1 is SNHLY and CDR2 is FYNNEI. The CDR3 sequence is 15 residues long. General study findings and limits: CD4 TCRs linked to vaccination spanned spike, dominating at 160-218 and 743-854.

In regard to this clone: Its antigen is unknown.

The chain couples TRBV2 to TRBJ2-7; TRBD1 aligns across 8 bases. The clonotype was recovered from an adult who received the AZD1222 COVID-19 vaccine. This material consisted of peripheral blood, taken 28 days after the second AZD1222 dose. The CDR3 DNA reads TGTGCCAGCAGTGAAGGGACAGGGCCCCACTACGAGCAGTACTTC. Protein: CASSEGTGPHYEQYF.